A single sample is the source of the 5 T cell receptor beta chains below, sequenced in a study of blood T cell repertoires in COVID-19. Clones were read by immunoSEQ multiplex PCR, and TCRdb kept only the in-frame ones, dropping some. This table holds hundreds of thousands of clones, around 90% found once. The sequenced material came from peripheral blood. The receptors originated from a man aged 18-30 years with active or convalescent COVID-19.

CDR3 DNA: TGTGCCAGCTCACCGGGTTTAATGACAGGGGTCGACACTGAAGCTTTCTTT. It codes for CASSPGLMTGVDTEAFF. The rearrangement uses TRBV18 and TRBJ1-1; 8 positions match TRBD1. Germline V gene data show CDR1 as KGHSH and CDR2 as LQKENI. The V gene end was trimmed by 3 bases and the J gene end by 3 bases; junction bases not matched to a gene: 12. There are 17 residues in the CDR3.

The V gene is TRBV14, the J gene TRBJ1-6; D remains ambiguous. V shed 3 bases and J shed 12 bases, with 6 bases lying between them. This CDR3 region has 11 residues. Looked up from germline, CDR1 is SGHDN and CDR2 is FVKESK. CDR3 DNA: TGTGCCAGCAGCCATGGGAGACCCCTCCACTTT. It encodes CASSHGRPLHF.

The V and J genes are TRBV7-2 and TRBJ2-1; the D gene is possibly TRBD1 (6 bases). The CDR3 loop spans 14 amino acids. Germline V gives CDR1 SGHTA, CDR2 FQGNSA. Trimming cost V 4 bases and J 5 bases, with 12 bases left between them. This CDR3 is CASSSYRTDNEQFF. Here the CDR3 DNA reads TGTGCCAGCAGCTCTTATCGGACAGACAATGAGCAGTTCTTC.

The CDR3 sequence is CASSLVAGGFSTDTQYF. For the CDR3, the DNA is TGTGCCAGCAGCTTAGTAGCGGGGGGGTTTAGCACAGATACGCAGTATTTT. The rearrangement links TRBV7-6 to TRBJ2-3; 11 bases line up with TRBD2. The CDR3 spans 17 residues. After removal of 1 base from V and 0 bases from J, the junction contained 3 bases not matched to a gene. CDR1 and CDR2 from the germline V gene are SGHVS and FNYEAQ.

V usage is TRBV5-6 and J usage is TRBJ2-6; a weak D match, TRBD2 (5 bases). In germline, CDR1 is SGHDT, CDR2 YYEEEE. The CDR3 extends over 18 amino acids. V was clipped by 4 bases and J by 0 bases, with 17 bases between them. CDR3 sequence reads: CASSTTREFYSGANVLTF. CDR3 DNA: TGTGCCAGCAGCACCACCCGGGAATTTTACTCTGGGGCCAACGTCCTGACTTTC.